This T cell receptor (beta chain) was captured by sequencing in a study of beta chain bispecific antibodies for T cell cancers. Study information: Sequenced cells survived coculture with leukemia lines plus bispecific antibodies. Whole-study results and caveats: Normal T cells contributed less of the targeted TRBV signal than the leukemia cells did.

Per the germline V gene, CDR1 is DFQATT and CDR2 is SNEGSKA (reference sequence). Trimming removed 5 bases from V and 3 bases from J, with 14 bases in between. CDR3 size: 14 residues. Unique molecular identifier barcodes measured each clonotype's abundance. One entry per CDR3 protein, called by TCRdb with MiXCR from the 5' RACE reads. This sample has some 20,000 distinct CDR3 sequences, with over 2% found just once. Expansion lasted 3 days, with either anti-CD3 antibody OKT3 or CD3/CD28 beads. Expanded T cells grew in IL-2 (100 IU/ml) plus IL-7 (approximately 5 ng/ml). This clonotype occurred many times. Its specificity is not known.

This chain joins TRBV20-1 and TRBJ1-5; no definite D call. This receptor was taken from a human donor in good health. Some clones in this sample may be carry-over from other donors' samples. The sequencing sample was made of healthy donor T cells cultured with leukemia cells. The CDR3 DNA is TGCAGTGCTGCCCGACCCGGTGACAATCAGCCCCAGCATTTT. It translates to CSAARPGDNQPQHF.